The 27 T cell receptor beta chains in this list originate from one sample, sequenced in a study of cytomegalovirus exposure and HLA in healthy donors. 13 Jbeta primers and 60 Vbeta primers were used for the PCR. The assay was immunoSEQ multiplex PCR, and TCRdb's table has in-frame clones only and misses some. The table shows approximately 120,000 clones, with roughly 69% occurring only once. The sample taken for sequencing was PBMCs. These receptors all come from a woman aged 70 to 79 in good health and CMV-seropositive.

This clone was detected a few times. This rearrangement joins TRBV19 to TRBJ2-3, with 8 bases matching TRBD2. The length of the CDR3 is 15 residues. The trim removed 1 base at V and 3 bases at J, leaving 3 bases unmatched. CDR1 is LNHDA, CDR2 SQIVND, per germline (reference sequence). The CDR3 here is CASSIAGGPTDTQYF. CDR3 sequence (DNA): TGTGCCAGTAGTATAGCGGGGGGGCCGACAGATACGCAGTATTTT.

The rearrangement links TRBV21-1 to TRBJ1-2; TRBD1 is taken as the D call from the table, unchecked against the DNA. TRBV21-1 is marked as a pseudogene. CDR3 length: 14 amino acids. The CDR3 loop reads CASRATGWEVGYTF. The CDR3 bases are TGTGCCAGCAGGGCGACAGGGTGGGAGGTTGGCTACACCTTC.

The chain recombines TRBV20-1 with TRBJ2-1; 7 positions match TRBD2. Trimming took 6 bases from V and 12 from J; bases not matched to a gene: 8. CDR1 is DFQATT, CDR2 SNEGSKA, per germline (reference sequence). This CDR3 has 11 residues. The DNA of the CDR3 is TGCAGTGCCAATGCTGGGGGGGGGCAGTTCTTC. This encodes CSANAGGGQFF.

This chain connects TRBV12-5 to TRBJ1-1; no firm D call. V lost 3 bases to trimming and J lost 5 bases, with 4 bases between them. Germline CDR1 and CDR2: LGHNT and FRNRAP. The CDR3 is 11 amino acids. The CDR3 region has the DNA TGTGCTAGTGGTTTTCAGACTGAAGCTTTCTTT. Its protein product is CASGFQTEAFF.

This chain joins TRBV5-6 and TRBJ1-6; 7 bases map to TRBD1. CDR1 is SGHDT and CDR2 is YYEEEE in the germline V gene. This CDR3 region has 14 residues. V dropped 7 bases and J dropped 8; count of bases not matched to a gene: 9. CDR3 region: CASGLTGTDSPLHF. Written as DNA, the CDR3 is TGTGCCAGCGGATTGACAGGGACAGATTCACCCCTCCACTTT. Full variable domain (rest looked up from reference TRBV5-6 and TRBJ1-6): DAGVTQSPTHLIKTRGQQVTLRCSPKSGHDTVSWYQQALGQGPQFIFQYYEEEERQRGNFPDRFSGHQFPNYSSELNVNALLLGDSALYLCASGLTGTDSPLHFGNGTRLTVT.

The chain uses TRBV6-5 and TRBJ2-2, with D maybe TRBD2 (6 bases). The CDR3 loop spans 14 amino acids. The germline V gene encodes CDR1 MNHEY and CDR2 SVGAGI. V was pared by 5 bases and J by 3 bases, with 10 bases between. This chain's CDR3 is CASSKTRDTGELFF. In nucleotides, the CDR3 is TGTGCCAGCAGTAAGACTAGGGACACCGGGGAGCTGTTTTTT.

This clone was seen a handful of times. The chain has TRBV6-6 and TRBJ1-5; TRBD1 matches 9 bases. Trimming at V came to 6 bases and at J to 0 bases, leaving 6 bases not matched to a gene. CDR1 and CDR2 from the germline V gene are MNHNY and SVGAGI (reference sequence). The CDR3 runs 16 residues. Here the CDR3 reads CASSSGQGYSNQPQHF. CDR3 DNA: TGTGCCAGCAGCTCCGGACAGGGGTATAGCAATCAGCCCCAGCATTTT.

The genes are TRBV9 and TRBJ2-5; 7 nucleotides match TRBD1. The germline V gene encodes CDR1 SGDLS and CDR2 YYNGEE. The CDR3 consists of 14 residues. V shed 4 bases, J shed 7 bases, and the junction held 10 bases outside the gene matches. DNA for the CDR3: TGTGCCAGCAGCACTCTTGGACAGGATGGGACCCAGTACTTC. It codes for CASSTLGQDGTQYF. Filled out from reference TRBV9 and TRBJ2-5, the complete variable domain reads DSGVTQTPKHLITATGQRVTLRCSPRSGDLSVYWYQQSLDQGLQFLIQYYNGEERAKGNILERFSAQQFPDLHSELNLSSLELGDSALYFCASSTLGQDGTQYFGPGTRLLVL.

This clone has more than one count but fewer than ten. The chain joins TRBV19 to TRBJ2-7; TRBD2 might be the D (6 bases). V lost 6 bases and J lost 6, with 15 bases in between. CDR1 and CDR2 from the germline V gene are LNHDA and SQIVND (reference sequence). This CDR3 contains 13 residues. The CDR3 is CASSQRDWPEQYF. CDR3 nucleotide sequence: TGTGCCAGTAGCCAACGGGACTGGCCCGAGCAGTACTTC.

CDR3 coding DNA: TGTGCCAGCTCACCAAGGGGGCGGGGCAATCAGCCCCAGCATTTT. Translating gives CASSPRGRGNQPQHF. The chain has TRBV6-5 and TRBJ1-5, with 7 nucleotides matching TRBD1. Germline lookup yields CDR1 MNHEY and CDR2 SVGAGI. V dropped 8 bases and J dropped 2; count of bases not matched to a gene: 9. The CDR3 loop spans 15 amino acids.

The rearrangement links TRBV7-8 to TRBJ1-2; 11 bases fit TRBD1. The germline gives CDR1 SGHVS, CDR2 FQNEAQ. This CDR3 comprises 16 residues. The junction had 4 bases not matched to a gene; V was cut back by 4 bases and J by 0 bases. DNA of the CDR3: TGTGCCAGCAGCTGGGACAGGGGGGATACTAACTATGGCTACACCTTC. It specifies CASSWDRGDTNYGYTF.

This clone was detected only a few times. The CDR3 here is CALQGNNEKLFF. For the CDR3, the DNA is TGTGCCCTACAGGGGAATAATGAAAAACTGTTTTTT. The chain uses TRBV12-5 and TRBJ1-4, with 7 bases matching TRBD1. Germline V CDR1 and CDR2: LGHNT, FRNRAP. This CDR3 region has 12 residues.

The chain uses TRBV7-2 and TRBJ2-7; a possible D gene is TRBD2 (6 bases). Trimming removed 1 base at V and 6 bases at J, with 10 bases between. Germline assignment: CDR1 SGHTA and CDR2 FQGNSA. The CDR3 loop spans 13 amino acids. The CDR3 is CASSLGRGTEQYF. In nucleotides, the CDR3 is TGTGCCAGCAGCTTAGGGCGGGGAACCGAGCAGTACTTC.

The V call is TRBV4-3, the J call TRBJ2-3, with TRBD2 as a possible D gene (7 bases). V was pared by 0 bases and J by 1 base, with 14 bases between. The CDR3 length is 17 residues. Germline V CDR1 and CDR2: LGHNA, YSLEER. DNA of the CDR3: TGCGCCAGCAGCCAAGATCCGTCCGGGGGGCGCACAGATACGCAGTATTTT. Its translation: CASSQDPSGGRTDTQYF.

This chain uses TRBV10-3 with TRBJ1-1, with 9 bases identical to TRBD1. The CDR3 runs 14 residues. Germline V gene lookup returns CDR1 ENHRY and CDR2 SYGVKD. The J segment lost 1 base and the V segment lost 5 bases, leaving 2 bases of the junction unmatched. The CDR3 sequence: CAISWDRENTEAFF. Here the CDR3 DNA reads TGTGCCATCAGTTGGGACAGGGAGAACACTGAAGCTTTCTTT.

This clone was seen just once. The genes are TRBV11-2 and TRBJ1-2; D is perhaps TRBD1 (6 bases). Germline CDR1 SGHAT, CDR2 FQNNGV. The CDR3 is made up of 18 amino acids. V lost 1 base and J 2 bases, leaving 20 bases between the germline ends. Here the CDR3 DNA reads TGTGCCAGCAGCTTAGTTGCAGGGGCGAATTTTGACAACTATGGCTACACCTTC. Residues: CASSLVAGANFDNYGYTF.

The chain joins TRBV7-9 to TRBJ1-1; D is unclear. The V gene lost 5 bases and the J gene lost 4 bases, with 14 bases spanning the gap. The CDR3 sequence is 14 residues long. The germline gives CDR1 SEHNR, CDR2 FQNEAQ (reference sequence). CDR3 in amino acids: CASSPETSITEAFF. The CDR3, as DNA: TGTGCCAGCAGCCCCGAGACAAGTATCACTGAAGCTTTCTTT.

This clone was seen a few times. The V gene is TRBV7-2, the J gene TRBJ2-1; 12 positions match TRBD2. The CDR3 covers 16 residues. J lost 7 bases, V lost 1 base, and 5 bases had no gene match. Germline V gives CDR1 SGHTA, CDR2 FQGNSA. The CDR3 region has the DNA TGTGCCAGCAGCTTAGTCCCTAGCGGGGGGGTTAATGAGCAGTTCTTC. It codes for CASSLVPSGGVNEQFF.

V gene TRBV19 combines with J gene TRBJ2-3, with D hard to call. Trimming took off 7 bases at V and 2 bases at J, with 16 bases between the two ends. CDR3 length: 15 residues. Looked up from germline, CDR1 is LNHDA and CDR2 is SQIVND (reference sequence). CDR3: CASNLGGGSTDTQYF. CDR3 sequence (DNA): TGTGCCAGTAACCTCGGCGGCGGATCCACAGATACGCAGTATTTT. Full variable domain (remainder filled in from reference TRBV19 and TRBJ2-3): DGGITQSPKYLFRKEGQNVTLSCEQNLNHDAMYWYRQDPGQGLRLIYYSQIVNDFQKGDIAEGYSVSREKKESFPLTVTSAQKNPTAFYLCASNLGGGSTDTQYFGPGTRLTVL.

This chain links TRBV14 with TRBJ2-7; D might be TRBD2 (6 bases). This CDR3 spans 14 amino acids. Germline values: CDR1 SGHDN, CDR2 FVKESK. V shed 2 bases and J shed 6 bases, with 14 bases lying between them. The CDR3 is CASSQIRGKAEQYF. Here the CDR3 DNA reads TGTGCCAGCAGCCAAATCCGGGGGAAGGCCGAGCAGTACTTC.

The J gene is TRBJ2-7, the V gene TRBV5-6, with a tentative D call TRBD2 (7 bases). The CDR3 spans 15 residues. With 4 bases removed from V and 2 bases from J, the gap between germline ends came to 16 bases. Looked up from germline, CDR1 is SGHDT and CDR2 is YYEEEE. The CDR3 region is CASSRAGAGTYEQYF. CDR3 nucleotide sequence: TGTGCCAGCAGCCGCGCGGGGGCGGGCACCTACGAGCAGTACTTC.

This clone was found a few times. The chain links TRBV6-5 to TRBJ1-5, with D tentatively TRBD1 (6 bases). This CDR3 contains 16 residues. Trimming removed 4 bases from V and 4 bases from J, with 17 bases in between. In germline, CDR1 is MNHEY, CDR2 SVGAGI. The CDR3 DNA reads as TGTGCCAGCAGTTCTAGACTCCGGGACAATAATCAGCCCCAGCATTTT. Protein sequence: CASSSRLRDNNQPQHF.

The chain couples TRBV10-3 to TRBJ1-3, with D unclear. The CDR3 runs 13 residues. Between the trimmed V and J ends, which lost 9 bases and 0 bases, there was a span of 9 bases. The V gene's germline CDR1 is ENHRY and CDR2 SYGVKD. The DNA of the CDR3 is TGTGCCATTTTCCCGGGCTCTGGAAACACCATATATTTT. It specifies CAIFPGSGNTIYF.

The chain couples TRBV5-1 to TRBJ2-3, with TRBD2 identical over 8 bases. The CDR3 sequence is 14 residues long. Germline loops: CDR1 SGHRS, CDR2 YFSETQ. J was trimmed by 10 bases and V by 7 bases; bases with no gene match: 14. For the CDR3, the DNA is TGCGCCAGCCGACGGACGGGGGGGCTGGAGGCGCAGTATTTT. Amino acid sequence: CASRRTGGLEAQYF. The full variable domain, in which reference TRBV5-1 and TRBJ2-3 provide the parts outside the CDR3, is KAGVTQTPRYLIKTRGQQVTLSCSPISGHRSVSWYQQTPGQGLQFLFEYFSETQRNKGNFPGRFSGRQFSNSRSEMNVSTLELGDSALYLCASRRTGGLEAQYFGPGTRLTVL.

This chain links TRBV6-5 with TRBJ2-3; 9 bases match TRBD2. V dropped 4 bases and J dropped 4; count of bases not matched to a gene: 6. Per germline, CDR1 MNHEY and CDR2 SVGAGI. CDR3 size: 15 residues. The CDR3 reads CASSLRRGGADTQYF. The CDR3 coding sequence is TGTGCCAGCAGTTTGAGGCGGGGGGGTGCAGATACGCAGTATTTT.

The V and J genes are TRBV5-1 and TRBJ1-6, with a tentative D call TRBD1 (5 bases). Trimming stripped 0 bases from V and 10 bases from J, with 17 bases between. CDR1 SGHRS and CDR2 YFSETQ come from the germline V gene. The CDR3 spans 16 residues. The CDR3 DNA reads as TGCGCCAGCAGCTTGGATTCCCGGGGGATCAGCTCACCCCTCCACTTT. Its protein is CASSLDSRGISSPLHF.

J is TRBJ2-5 and V is TRBV11-2, with 9 bases matching TRBD2. The germline gives CDR1 SGHAT, CDR2 FQNNGV. With V trimmed by 5 bases and J by 5 bases, 6 bases remained unmatched. The CDR3 contains 14 residues. For the CDR3, the DNA is TGTGCCAGCAGCGCCATAGCGGGGGTGGAGACCCAGTACTTC. It translates to CASSAIAGVETQYF.